The rows below give T cell receptor beta chains drawn from one sample of a study of T cell responses to AZD1222 COVID-19 vaccine. Clones were sequenced by immunoSEQ multiplex PCR, and TCRdb holds only the in-frame ones, with some missing. The data contain roughly 30,000 clones, around 80% of them singletons. The input for sequencing was peripheral blood, taken on day 0 of AZD1222 vaccination. The receptor set was obtained from an adult in good health. Each CDR3 is given with its conserved first and last residue. D genes are given only for firm matches. Clone size is not always given. Where it is, it says once, few, many or a class for expanded clones.

13	TRBJ2-7	NA	NA	TRBV7-2	TGTGCCAGCAGCCCTGGACTTAGATCGGGGCAGTACTTC	CASSPGLRSGQYF
15	TRBJ1-2	TRBD1	NA	TRBV4-2	TGTGCCAGCAGCCAAGATGGACAGGCCTACTATGGCTACACCTTC	CASSQDGQAYYGYTF
11	TRBJ1-1	NA	NA	TRBV29-1	TGCAGCGGGTCCAGGGGCCCTGAAGCTTTCTTT	CSGSRGPEAFF
14	TRBJ2-6	NA	NA	TRBV5-8	TGTGCCAGCCTGGGGATTTCCGGGGCCAACGTCCTGACTTTC	CASLGISGANVLTF
17	TRBJ2-5	TRBD2	NA	TRBV7-8	TGTGCCAGCAGCTTAGGACTAGCGGCGGGGATCCAAGAGACCCAGTACTTC	CASSLGLAAGIQETQYF
16	TRBJ1-1	NA	NA	TRBV19	TGTGCCAGTAGCCCCACGTCCGGACAGATGAACACTGAAGCTTTCTTT	CASSPTSGQMNTEAFF
16	TRBJ1-4	NA	NA	TRBV5-6	TGTGCCAGCAGCTTAAGGTTAGGGGAAGTCCATGAAAAACTGTTTTTT	CASSLRLGEVHEKLFF
15	TRBJ1-2	TRBD1	NA	TRBV7-9	TGTGCCAGCAGCTTAGGGCGACAGGGGCCCTATGGCTACACCTTC	CASSLGRQGPYGYTF
12	TRBJ2-7	NA	few	TRBV20-1	TGCAGTGCTAGTAGAGGCGGATCCGAGCAGTACTTC	CSASRGGSEQYF
15	TRBJ1-3	NA	NA	TRBV6-2/TRBV6-3	TGTGCCAGCAGTCGTCCCGGTAACTCTGGAAACACCATATATTTT	CASSRPGNSGNTIYF
15	TRBJ2-1	TRBD2	NA	TRBV5-4	TGTGCCATGGGGAGACTAGCGGGAGAGCAGAATGAGCAGTTCTTC	CAMGRLAGEQNEQFF
15	TRBJ2-7	NA	NA	TRBV7-2	TGTGCCAGCAGCTTCCGGGACACTCCCTCCTACGAGCAGTACTTC	CASSFRDTPSYEQYF
16	TRBJ2-1	NA	NA	TRBV3-1/TRBV3-2	TGTGCCAGCAGCCCCTATAAAGGAAGCTCCTACAATGAGCAGTTCTTC	CASSPYKGSSYNEQFF